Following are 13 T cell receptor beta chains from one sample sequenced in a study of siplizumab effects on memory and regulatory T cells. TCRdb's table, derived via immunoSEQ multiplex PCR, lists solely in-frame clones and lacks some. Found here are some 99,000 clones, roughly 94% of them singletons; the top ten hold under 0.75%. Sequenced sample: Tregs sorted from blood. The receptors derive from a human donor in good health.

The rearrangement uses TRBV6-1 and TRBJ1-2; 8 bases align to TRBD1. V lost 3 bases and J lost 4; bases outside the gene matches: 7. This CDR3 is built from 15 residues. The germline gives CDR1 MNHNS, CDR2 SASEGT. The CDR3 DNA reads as TGTGCCAGCAGTGAGAACGGACAGGGTTTCTATGGCTACACCTTC. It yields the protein CASSENGQGFYGYTF.

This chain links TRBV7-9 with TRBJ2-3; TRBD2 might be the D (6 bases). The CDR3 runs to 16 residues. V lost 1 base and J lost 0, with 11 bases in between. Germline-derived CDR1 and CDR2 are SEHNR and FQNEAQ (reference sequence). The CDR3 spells CASSLGVSGSTDTQYF. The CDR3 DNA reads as TGTGCCAGCAGCTTAGGAGTTAGCGGTAGCACAGATACGCAGTATTTT. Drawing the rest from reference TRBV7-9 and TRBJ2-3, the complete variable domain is DTGVSQNPRHKITKRGQNVTFRCDPISEHNRLYWYRQTLGQGPEFLTYFQNEAQLEKSRLLSDRFSAERPKGSFSTLEIQRTEQGDSAMYLCASSLGVSGSTDTQYFGPGTRLTVL.

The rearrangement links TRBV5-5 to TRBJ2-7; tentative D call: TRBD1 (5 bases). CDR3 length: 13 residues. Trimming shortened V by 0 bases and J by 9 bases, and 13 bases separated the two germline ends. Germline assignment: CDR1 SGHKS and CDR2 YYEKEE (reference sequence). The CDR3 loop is CASSLANPQGQYF. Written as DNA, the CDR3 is TGTGCCAGCAGCTTGGCCAACCCGCAGGGGCAGTACTTC.

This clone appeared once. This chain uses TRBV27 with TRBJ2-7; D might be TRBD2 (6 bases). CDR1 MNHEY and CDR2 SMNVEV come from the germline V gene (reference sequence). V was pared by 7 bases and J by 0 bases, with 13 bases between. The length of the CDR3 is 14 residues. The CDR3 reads CASILYGSSYEQYF. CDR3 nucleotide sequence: TGTGCCAGCATCCTCTACGGGAGCTCCTACGAGCAGTACTTC.

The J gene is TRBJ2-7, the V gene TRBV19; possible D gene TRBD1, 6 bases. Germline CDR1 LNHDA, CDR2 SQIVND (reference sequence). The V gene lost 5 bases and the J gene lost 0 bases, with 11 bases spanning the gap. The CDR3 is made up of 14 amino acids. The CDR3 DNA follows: TGTGCCAGTAGTCAACAGGGATACTCCTACGAGCAGTACTTC. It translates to CASSQQGYSYEQYF.

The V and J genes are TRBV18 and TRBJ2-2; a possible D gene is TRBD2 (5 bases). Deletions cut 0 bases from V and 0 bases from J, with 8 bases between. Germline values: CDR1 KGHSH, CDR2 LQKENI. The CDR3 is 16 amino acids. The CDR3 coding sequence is TGTGCCAGCTCACCACCGACGGGATCGAACACCGGGGAGCTGTTTTTT. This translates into CASSPPTGSNTGELFF.

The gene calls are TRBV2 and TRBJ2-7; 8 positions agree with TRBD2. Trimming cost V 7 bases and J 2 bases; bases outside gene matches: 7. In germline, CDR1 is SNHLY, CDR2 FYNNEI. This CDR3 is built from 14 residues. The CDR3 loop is CASTSGGWPYEQYF. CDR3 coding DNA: TGTGCCAGCACCTCGGGGGGGTGGCCCTACGAGCAGTACTTC.

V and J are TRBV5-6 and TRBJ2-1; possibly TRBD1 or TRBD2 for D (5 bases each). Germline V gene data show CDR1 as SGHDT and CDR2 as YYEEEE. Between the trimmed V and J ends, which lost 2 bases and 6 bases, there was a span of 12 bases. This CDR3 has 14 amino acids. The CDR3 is CASSFRPGPNEQFF. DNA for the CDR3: TGTGCCAGCAGCTTCCGCCCGGGGCCCAATGAGCAGTTCTTC.

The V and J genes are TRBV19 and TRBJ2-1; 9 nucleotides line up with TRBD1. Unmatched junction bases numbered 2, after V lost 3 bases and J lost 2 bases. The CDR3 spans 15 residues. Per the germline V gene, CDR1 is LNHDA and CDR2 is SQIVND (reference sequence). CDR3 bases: TGTGCCAGTAGTATGGACAGGGGCACCTACAATGAGCAGTTCTTC. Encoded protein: CASSMDRGTYNEQFF.

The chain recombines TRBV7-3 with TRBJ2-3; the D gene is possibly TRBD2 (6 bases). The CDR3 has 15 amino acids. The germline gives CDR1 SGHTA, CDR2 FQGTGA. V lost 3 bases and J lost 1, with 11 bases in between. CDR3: CASSFGGGGTDTQYF. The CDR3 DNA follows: TGTGCCAGCAGCTTTGGCGGAGGGGGCACAGATACGCAGTATTTT.

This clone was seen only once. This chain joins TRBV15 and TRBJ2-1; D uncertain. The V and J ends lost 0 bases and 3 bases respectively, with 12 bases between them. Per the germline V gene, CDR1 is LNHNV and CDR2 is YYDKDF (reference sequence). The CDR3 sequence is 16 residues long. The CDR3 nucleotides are TGTGCCACCAGCAGAGACAGCCCACCCCTCTACAATGAGCAGTTCTTC. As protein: CATSRDSPPLYNEQFF.

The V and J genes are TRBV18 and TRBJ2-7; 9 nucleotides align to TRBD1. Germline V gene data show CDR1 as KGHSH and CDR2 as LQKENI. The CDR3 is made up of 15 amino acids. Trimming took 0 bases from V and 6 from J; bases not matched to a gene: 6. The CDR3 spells CASSPPGTGFGEQYF. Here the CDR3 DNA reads TGTGCCAGCTCACCACCGGGGACAGGGTTCGGCGAGCAGTACTTC.

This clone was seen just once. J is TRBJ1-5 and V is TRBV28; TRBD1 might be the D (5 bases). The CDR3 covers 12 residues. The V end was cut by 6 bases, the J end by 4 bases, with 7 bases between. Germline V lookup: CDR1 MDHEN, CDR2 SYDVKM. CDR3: CASRYRNQPQHF. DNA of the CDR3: TGTGCCAGCAGATACAGGAATCAGCCCCAGCATTTT.